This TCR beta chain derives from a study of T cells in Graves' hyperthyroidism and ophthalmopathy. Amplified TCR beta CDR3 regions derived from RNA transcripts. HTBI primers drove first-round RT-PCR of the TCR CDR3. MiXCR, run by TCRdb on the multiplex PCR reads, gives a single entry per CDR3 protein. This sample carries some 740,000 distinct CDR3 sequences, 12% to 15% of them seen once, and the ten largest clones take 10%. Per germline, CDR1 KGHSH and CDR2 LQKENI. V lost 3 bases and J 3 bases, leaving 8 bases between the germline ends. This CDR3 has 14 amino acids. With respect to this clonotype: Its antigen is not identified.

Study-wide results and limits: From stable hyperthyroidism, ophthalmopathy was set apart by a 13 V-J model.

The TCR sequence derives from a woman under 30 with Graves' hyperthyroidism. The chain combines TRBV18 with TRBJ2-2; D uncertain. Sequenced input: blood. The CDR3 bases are TGTGCCAGCTCACCCCAAATAGACACCGGGGAGCTGTTTTTT. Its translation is CASSPQIDTGELFF.